This T cell receptor (beta chain) appears in the sequencing data of a study of CD8 T cells in Susac syndrome. The RNA, about 0.45 to 1 ug, was put through reverse transcription using random hexamers. Amplification of TCR beta CDR3 spanned 54 Vbeta and 13 Jbeta via immunoSEQ multiplex PCR. Each CDR3 protein gets one entry after TCRdb re-called the immunoSEQ multiplex PCR reads with MiXCR. The sample records about 140,000 distinct CDR3 sequences, about 95% being singletons. CDR1 is MDHEN, CDR2 SYDVKM, per germline. V lost 6 bases and J lost 6; bases outside the gene matches: 6. The CDR3 extends over 13 amino acids.

The receptor was derived from a human donor with multiple sclerosis. This rearrangement joins TRBV28 to TRBJ1-1; 8 bases map to TRBD1. The specimen sequenced was CD4+ T cells from PBMCs. The CDR3 DNA is TGTGCCAGCAGGCAGGGGGCGCGGGCTGAAGCTTTCTTT. Amino acids: CASRQGARAEAFF.